Reported below is one TCR beta chain. The antigen is not known. Data came from immunoSEQ multiplex PCR; TCRdb stores just in-frame clones and leaves some out. The sample holds under 95,000 clones, around 81% seen once. Chemo-refractory metastatic non-small-cell lung cancer patients underwent focal radiation alongside CTLA-4 blockade with ipilimumab. The data were obtained in a study of radiotherapy plus CTLA-4 blockade in lung cancer. Study in general: Disease control reached around 30%, with objective responses in approximately 17%.

General observations from the study: Blood saw expansion of tumor-derived TCR clones after radiotherapy plus ipilimumab.

V was cut by 2 bases and J by 5 bases, with 8 bases left in between. This CDR3 is 14 amino acids long. Germline CDR1 and CDR2: SGDLS and YYNGEE. The chain uses TRBV9 and TRBJ1-6, with D perhaps TRBD1 (5 bases). This sequence was found in a human donor with non-small cell lung cancer whose response to radiotherapy plus ipilimumab could not be evaluated. Some clones in this sample may be carry-over from other donors' samples. The sample here was peripheral blood, taken from a patient treated with radiotherapy plus ipilimumab. Written as DNA, the CDR3 is TGTGCCAGCAGCGTGGACACCAATAATTCACCCCTCCACTTT. Amino acid sequence: CASSVDTNNSPLHF. Combining the CDR3 with reference TRBV9 and TRBJ1-6 gives the whole variable domain DSGVTQTPKHLITATGQRVTLRCSPRSGDLSVYWYQQSLDQGLQFLIQYYNGEERAKGNILERFSAQQFPDLHSELNLSSLELGDSALYFCASSVDTNNSPLHFGNGTRLTVT.